The T cell receptor (beta chain) under discussion was sequenced for a study of cytotoxic CD8 clonotypes in ibrutinib-treated CLL. Turning to the study itself: Partial response was seen in 24 patients and complete response in 2; after median 68 months, approximately 14 stayed remitted, some 12 progressed.

Generated by immunoSEQ multiplex PCR, the TCRdb table keeps only in-frame clones and is missing some. The data show about 140,000 clones, approximately 80% seen once. The TCR sequence derives from a human donor with chronic lymphocytic leukemia. Sequencing was performed on PBMCs, taken after 36 months of ibrutinib treatment.

CDR3 in DNA: TGCAGCGTTGAAGAGGGCGTACAAGAGACCCAGTACTTC. This gives the protein CSVEEGVQETQYF. The rearrangement joins TRBV29-1 to TRBJ2-5; D remains ambiguous. In germline, CDR1 is SQVTM, CDR2 ANQGSEA. This CDR3 spans 13 amino acids. Trimming pared 0 bases from V and 2 bases from J, leaving 7 bases between.